Below are 2 T cell receptor beta chains sequenced from a single sample in a study of blood T cell repertoires in COVID-19. The repertoire was sequenced with immunoSEQ multiplex PCR; TCRdb's copy has only in-frame clones and lacks some. The table shows 270,000 or so clones, with 89% occurring only once. The sequencing sample was made of peripheral blood. These receptor sequences come from a woman in her twenties or thirties with COVID-19, enrolled during active disease.

The chain couples TRBV5-1 to TRBJ2-1; 10 positions match TRBD2. The CDR3 covers 16 residues. The V gene end was trimmed by 4 bases and the J gene end by 4 bases; junction bases not matched to a gene: 8. Germline V CDR1 and CDR2: SGHRS, YFSETQ. CDR3 loop: CASSGLAGGPYNEQFF. CDR3 nucleotide sequence: TGCGCCAGCAGCGGGTTAGCGGGGGGCCCGTACAATGAGCAGTTCTTC.

The V call is TRBV25-1, the J call TRBJ1-2; 8 positions match TRBD1. Germline V lookup: CDR1 MGHDK, CDR2 SYGVNS. The CDR3 is 13 amino acids. Losses at the gene ends were 8 bases for V and 8 bases for J; bases not matched to a gene: 10. In DNA form, the CDR3 reads TGTGCCAGCGCAGGGGGCAGGGCGTTCGGCTACACCTTC. This codes for CASAGGRAFGYTF.